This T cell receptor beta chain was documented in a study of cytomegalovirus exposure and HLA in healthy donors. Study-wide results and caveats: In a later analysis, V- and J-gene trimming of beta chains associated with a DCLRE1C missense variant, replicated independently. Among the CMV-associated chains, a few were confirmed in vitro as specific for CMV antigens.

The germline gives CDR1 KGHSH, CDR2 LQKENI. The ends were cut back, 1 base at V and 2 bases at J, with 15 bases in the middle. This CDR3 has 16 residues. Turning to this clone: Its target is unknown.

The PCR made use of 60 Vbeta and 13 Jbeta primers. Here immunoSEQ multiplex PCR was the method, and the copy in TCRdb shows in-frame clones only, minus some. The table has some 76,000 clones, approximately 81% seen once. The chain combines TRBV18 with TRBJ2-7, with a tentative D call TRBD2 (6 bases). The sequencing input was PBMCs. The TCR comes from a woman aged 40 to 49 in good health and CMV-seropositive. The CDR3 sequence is CASSPRFGTLTYEQYF. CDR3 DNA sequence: TGTGCCAGCTCACCACGGTTCGGGACTTTAACCTACGAGCAGTACTTC.